The rows below give T cell receptor beta chains drawn from one sample of a study of T cell repertoires in cytomegalovirus infection. These TCRs are of unknown antigen specificity. TCRdb itself ran the reads through MiXCR, one entry per CDR3 protein. The repertoire has about 830,000 distinct CDR3 sequences, approximately 32% of them found once; the top ten carry around 12%. The material sequenced was cultured CD8+ T cells from PBMCs, taken from culture after CMV antigen stimulation. The receptors here all came from a human donor in good health (CMV status not recorded). Some clones in this sample may be carry-over from other donors' samples. Both conserved end residues are part of each CDR3. A D gene is named only where the DNA matches it firmly. For some rows the clone size is stated as once, few or many, or as a class when expanded; others skip it.

cdr3_aa cdr3_nt clone_size v_call d_call j_call
CASSLVRGTDRRTGELFF TGTGCCAGCAGCTTAGTTAGGGGTACGGACAGGAGGACCGGGGAGCTGTTTTTT NA TRBV7-6 TRBD1 TRBJ2-2
CASSYLGTYRTQYF TGTGCCAGCAGTTACTTGGGGACTTATCGGACCCAGTACTTC NA TRBV6-2/TRBV6-3 NA TRBJ2-5
CASSLLGGPMNTEAFF TGTGCCAGCAGCTTATTGGGTGGGCCCATGAACACTGAAGCTTTCTTT NA TRBV7-9 NA TRBJ1-1
CASRGDRGSYEQYF TGTGCCAGCAGGGGGGACAGGGGGTCCTACGAGCAGTACTTC few TRBV27 TRBD1 TRBJ2-7
CASSLMDGPTGTQYF TGTGCCAGCAGCTTAATGGACGGACCTACCGGGACCCAGTACTTC few TRBV7-9 NA TRBJ2-5
CASSPGQPYNEQFF TGTGCCAGTAGTCCGGGACAGCCGTACAATGAGCAGTTCTTC NA TRBV19 TRBD1 TRBJ2-1
CAGSLMQGRTEAFF TGTGCCGGCAGTTTAATGCAGGGTCGGACTGAAGCTTTCTTT NA TRBV27 NA TRBJ1-1
CASSTGQGPVDVYTDTQYF TGTGCCAGCAGCACTGGACAGGGCCCAGTGGACGTTTACACAGATACGCAGTATTTT few TRBV6-1 TRBD1 TRBJ2-3
CASSQDGSPLGANVLTF TGTGCCAGCAGCCAAGATGGGTCCCCTCTGGGGGCCAACGTCCTGACTTTC NA TRBV4-2 NA TRBJ2-6
CASSLFGRGSDTQYF TGTGCCAGCAGTTTATTTGGGCGCGGATCAGATACGCAGTATTTT NA TRBV27 NA TRBJ2-3
CASRRGAGGELFF TGCGCCAGCCGACGAGGGGCGGGCGGGGAGCTGTTTTTT NA TRBV23-1 NA TRBJ2-2
CSAEPTANTGELFF TGCAGCGCTGAGCCGACAGCGAACACCGGGGAGCTGTTTTTT NA TRBV29-1 NA TRBJ2-2
CASSSNQRDWDTGELFF TGTGCCAGCAGCTCTAATCAGAGGGATTGGGACACCGGGGAGCTGTTTTTT NA TRBV7-9 NA TRBJ2-2
CASSYGAGITEAFF TGTGCCAGCAGTTATGGGGCAGGGATCACTGAAGCTTTCTTT NA TRBV6-2/TRBV6-3 NA TRBJ1-1
CASSSRLATNEKLFF TGTGCCAGTAGTTCAAGACTTGCAACTAATGAAAAACTGTTTTTT NA TRBV19 NA TRBJ1-4
CTSSFGIGTDTQYF TGTACCAGCAGCTTCGGCATAGGCACAGATACGCAGTATTTT few TRBV7-2 NA TRBJ2-3
CASSFGINTEAFF TGTGCCAGCAGCTTTGGCATAAACACTGAAGCTTTCTTT NA TRBV7-6 NA TRBJ1-1
CASPATQTYGYTF TGTGCCAGCCCCGCGACACAGACCTATGGCTACACCTTC few TRBV2 NA TRBJ1-2
CASSDNGAYSTDTQYF TGTGCCAGCAGCGATAACGGGGCGTATAGCACAGATACGCAGTATTTT many TRBV7-6 NA TRBJ2-3
CASSQGQGVGSEQFF TGCGCCAGCAGCCAAGGACAGGGAGTGGGTAGTGAGCAGTTCTTC NA TRBV4-1 TRBD1 TRBJ2-1
CASTPGGTGGNQPQHF TGTGCCAGTACCCCTGGAGGGACAGGGGGCAATCAGCCCCAGCATTTT few TRBV19 TRBD1 TRBJ1-5
CASRERGDNQYQETQYF TGTGCCAGCAGAGAAAGGGGAGACAACCAGTACCAAGAGACCCAGTACTTC few TRBV6-2/TRBV6-3 NA TRBJ2-5
CASSYSSGGLSYTGELFF TGTGCCAGCAGTTACTCGTCGGGGGGTCTCTCCTACACCGGGGAGCTGTTTTTT NA TRBV6-5 TRBD2 TRBJ2-2
CASSEVAGGPHEQFF TGTGCCAGCAGTGAGGTAGCGGGGGGGCCCCATGAGCAGTTCTTC many TRBV6-1 TRBD2 TRBJ2-1
CASSGDRDQPQHF TGTGCCAGCAGCGGGGACAGGGATCAGCCCCAGCATTTT many TRBV7-2 TRBD1 TRBJ1-5
CASSERVTKQFF TGTGCCAGCAGTGAAAGGGTGACCAAGCAGTTCTTC NA TRBV6-1 NA TRBJ2-1
CASSEKRGGTDTQYF TGTGCCAGCAGTGAAAAAAGAGGGGGCACAGATACGCAGTATTTT many TRBV6-1 NA TRBJ2-3
CASSQTYHTEAFF TGTGCCAGTAGCCAGACGTACCACACTGAAGCTTTCTTT few TRBV19 NA TRBJ1-1
CASSLAQGRSQHF TGTGCCAGCAGTTTAGCGCAGGGTAGATCCCAGCATTTT many TRBV12-3/TRBV12-4 NA TRBJ1-5
CASSSTKRETQYF TGTGCCAGCAGCTCGACCAAAAGGGAGACCCAGTACTTC few TRBV5-6 NA TRBJ2-5
CSVDAGSNQPQHF TGCAGCGTCGACGCAGGGAGTAATCAGCCCCAGCATTTT few TRBV29-1 NA TRBJ1-5
CASSSYDRANEKLFF TGTGCCAGCAGCTCCTACGACAGGGCAAATGAAAAACTGTTTTTT NA TRBV7-3 TRBD1 TRBJ1-4
CASSPRSSGATDTQYF TGTGCCAGCAGCCCGCGCTCTAGCGGGGCAACAGATACGCAGTATTTT few TRBV5-8 TRBD2 TRBJ2-3
CASSSLQASTDTQYF TGTGCCAGCAGTTCCCTGCAGGCTAGCACAGATACGCAGTATTTT many TRBV7-4 NA TRBJ2-3
CASAGTGGVTEAFF TGTGCCAGTGCCGGGACAGGGGGCGTTACTGAAGCTTTCTTT few TRBV19 TRBD1 TRBJ1-1
CASSYPFRTTADQETQYF TGTGCCAGCAGTTACCCCTTCCGAACGACAGCCGACCAAGAGACCCAGTACTTC NA TRBV6-6 NA TRBJ2-5
CASSAWDSLTEAFF TGTGCCAGTAGTGCCTGGGACAGTTTAACTGAAGCTTTCTTT few TRBV19 TRBD1 TRBJ1-1
CSVEGPNTEAFF TGCAGCGTTGAGGGCCCAAACACTGAAGCTTTCTTT few TRBV29-1 NA TRBJ1-1
CASSQDPIQETQYF TGCGCCAGCAGCCAAGATCCCATCCAAGAGACCCAGTACTTC few TRBV4-1 NA TRBJ2-5
CASTMTIFGNTIYF TGTGCCAGTACCATGACGATTTTCGGAAACACCATATATTTT NA TRBV19 NA TRBJ1-3
CASRADAYWEQFF TGTGCCAGCAGAGCAGATGCTTATTGGGAGCAGTTCTTC NA TRBV2 NA TRBJ2-1
CASSYSGGKPQHF TGTGCCAGCAGTTATTCGGGTGGGAAGCCCCAGCATTTT few TRBV28 NA TRBJ1-5
CASSERRDYQETQYF TGTGCCAGCAGTGAACGGAGGGACTACCAAGAGACCCAGTACTTC NA TRBV25-1 NA TRBJ2-5
CACSSGGAEQYF TGTGCCTGCAGTTCCGGGGGTGCCGAGCAGTACTTC NA TRBV7-9 NA TRBJ2-7
CASSWTAGNTIYF TGTGCCAGCAGCTGGACAGCCGGAAACACCATATATTTT few TRBV6-5 NA TRBJ1-3
CASSLIQGVQPQHF TGTGCCAGCAGTTTGATCCAGGGGGTTCAGCCCCAGCATTTT NA TRBV6-2/TRBV6-3 TRBD1 TRBJ1-5
CASSYLGGRDEQFF TGTGCCAGCAGTTATTTGGGGGGCCGGGATGAGCAGTTCTTC few TRBV6-5 NA TRBJ2-1
CASAGASGGYRDTQYF TGTGCCAGCGCCGGGGCTAGCGGGGGGTACCGGGATACGCAGTATTTT NA TRBV7-9 TRBD2 TRBJ2-3
CASSLVGQGYSDEQFF TGCGCCAGCAGCTTGGTAGGACAGGGGTATTCTGATGAGCAGTTCTTC NA TRBV5-1 TRBD1 TRBJ2-1
CSCQRDTQYF TGCAGCTGCCAAAGGGATACGCAGTATTTT few TRBV29-1 NA TRBJ2-3
CASSLLAGAMNEQFF TGTGCCAGCAGTCTACTAGCGGGAGCTATGAATGAGCAGTTCTTC few TRBV6-2/TRBV6-3 TRBD2 TRBJ2-1